This section outlines one T cell receptor (beta chain) sequence together with its context. Assay used: immunoSEQ multiplex PCR; TCRdb lists only in-frame clones, some missing. The sample comprises roughly 280,000 clones, 80% to 90% of which are singletons, and approximately 11% rests with the top ten. The data belong to a study of blood T cell repertoires in COVID-19. The CDR3 length is 17 residues. Looked up from germline, CDR1 is SGHRS and CDR2 is YFSETQ. The ends lost 4 bases at V and 2 bases at J; junction bases unmatched: 12. The sequence was collected from a woman in her 70s with acute or convalescent COVID-19. The V call is TRBV5-1, the J call TRBJ1-5; 7 bases align to TRBD1. The specimen sequenced was peripheral blood. The CDR3 sequence: CASSLGEGAMGNQPQHF. CDR3 DNA sequence: TGCGCCAGCAGCCTTGGTGAGGGGGCCATGGGCAATCAGCCCCAGCATTTT.